The T cell receptor beta chain described here comes from a study of prognosis after radiotherapy for stage I lung cancer. Study details: Delivery of radiotherapy was by SBRT in 3 to 5 fractions at a biologically effective dose of at least 100 Gy.

This clonotype was found many times. The CDR3 extends over 12 amino acids. Trimming took 3 bases from V and 8 from J, leaving 7 bases between them. Looked up from germline, CDR1 is LGHDT and CDR2 is YNNKEL (reference sequence). Two rounds of multiplex PCR amplified TCR beta CDR3 from genomic DNA. Gene-specific TRBV and TRBJ primers were used in PCR round one. TCRdb ran MiXCR on the multiplex PCR reads and lists one entry per CDR3 protein. This table has 30,000 to 40,000 distinct CDR3 sequences, around a third appearing once. The material was PBMCs, obtained before or after stereotactic body radiation therapy (not recorded which). The origin of this receptor is a donor at least 50 years old with non-small cell lung cancer. The chain couples TRBV3-1 to TRBJ1-4, with D uncertain. In nucleotides, the CDR3 is TGTGCCAGCAGCCACGGGGAGGAAAAACTGTTTTTT. It is translated as CASSHGEEKLFF.